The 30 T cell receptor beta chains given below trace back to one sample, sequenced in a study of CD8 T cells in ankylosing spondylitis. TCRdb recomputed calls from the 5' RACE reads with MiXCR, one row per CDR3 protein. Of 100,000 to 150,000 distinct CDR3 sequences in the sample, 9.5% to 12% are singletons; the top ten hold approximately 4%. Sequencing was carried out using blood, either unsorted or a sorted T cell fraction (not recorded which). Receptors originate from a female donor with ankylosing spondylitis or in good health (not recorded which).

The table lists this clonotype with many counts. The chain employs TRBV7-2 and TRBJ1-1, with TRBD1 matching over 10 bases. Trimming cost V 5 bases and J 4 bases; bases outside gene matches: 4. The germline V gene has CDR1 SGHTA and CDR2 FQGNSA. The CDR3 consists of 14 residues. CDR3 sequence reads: CASSDRTGGTEAFF. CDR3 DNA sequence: TGTGCCAGCAGCGACCGGACAGGGGGCACTGAAGCTTTCTTT.

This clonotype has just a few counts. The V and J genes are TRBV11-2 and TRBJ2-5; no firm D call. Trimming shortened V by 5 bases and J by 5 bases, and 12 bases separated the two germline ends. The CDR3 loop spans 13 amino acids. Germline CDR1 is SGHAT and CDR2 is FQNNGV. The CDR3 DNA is TGTGCCAGCAGCCCGAGAACGAGGGAGACCCAGTACTTC. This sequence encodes CASSPRTRETQYF.

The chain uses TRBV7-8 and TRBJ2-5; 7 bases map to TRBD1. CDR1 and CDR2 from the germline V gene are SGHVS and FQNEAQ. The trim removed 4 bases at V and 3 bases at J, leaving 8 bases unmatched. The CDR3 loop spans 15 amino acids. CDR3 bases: TGTGCCAGCAGCTCTACGGGACAGATGAAAGAGACCCAGTACTTC. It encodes CASSSTGQMKETQYF.

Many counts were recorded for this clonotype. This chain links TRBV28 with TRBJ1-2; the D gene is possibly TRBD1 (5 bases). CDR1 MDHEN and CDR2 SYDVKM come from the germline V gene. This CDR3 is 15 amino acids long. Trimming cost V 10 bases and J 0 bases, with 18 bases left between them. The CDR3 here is CAILPWEGSNYGYTF. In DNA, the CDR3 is TGTGCCATCCTTCCATGGGAGGGGTCTAACTATGGCTACACCTTC.

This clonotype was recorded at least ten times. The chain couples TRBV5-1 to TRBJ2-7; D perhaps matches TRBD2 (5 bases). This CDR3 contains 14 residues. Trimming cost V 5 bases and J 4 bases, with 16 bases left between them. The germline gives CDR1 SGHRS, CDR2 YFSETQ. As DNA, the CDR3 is TGCGCCAGCAGGCCAGACTATCCCTCTTACGAGCAGTACTTC. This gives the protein CASRPDYPSYEQYF.

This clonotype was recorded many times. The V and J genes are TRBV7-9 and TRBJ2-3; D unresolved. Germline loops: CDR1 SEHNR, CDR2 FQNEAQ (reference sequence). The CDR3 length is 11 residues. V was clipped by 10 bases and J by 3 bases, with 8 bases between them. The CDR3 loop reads CATLETDTQYF. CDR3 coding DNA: TGTGCCACCCTGGAAACAGATACGCAGTATTTT.

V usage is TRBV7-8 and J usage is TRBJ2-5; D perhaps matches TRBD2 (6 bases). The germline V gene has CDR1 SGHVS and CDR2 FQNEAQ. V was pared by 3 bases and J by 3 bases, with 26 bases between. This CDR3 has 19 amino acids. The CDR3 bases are TGTGCCAGCAGCTTTGTCATTATCCCCCGAGCGGGTGAAAAAGAGACCCAGTACTTC. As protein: CASSFVIIPRAGEKETQYF.

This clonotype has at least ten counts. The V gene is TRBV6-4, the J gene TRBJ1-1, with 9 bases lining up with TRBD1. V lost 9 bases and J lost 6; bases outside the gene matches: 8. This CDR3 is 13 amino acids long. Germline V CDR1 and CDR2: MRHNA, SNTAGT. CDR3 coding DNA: TGTGCCAGTCCCACAGGGGGCCAATCTGAAGCTTTCTTT. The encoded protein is CASPTGGQSEAFF.

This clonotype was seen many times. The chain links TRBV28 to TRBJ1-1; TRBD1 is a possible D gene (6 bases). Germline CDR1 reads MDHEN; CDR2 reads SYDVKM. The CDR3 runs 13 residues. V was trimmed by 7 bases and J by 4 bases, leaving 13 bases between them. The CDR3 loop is CASNLQGSTEAFF. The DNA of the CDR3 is TGTGCCAGCAACCTGCAGGGGAGCACTGAAGCTTTCTTT.

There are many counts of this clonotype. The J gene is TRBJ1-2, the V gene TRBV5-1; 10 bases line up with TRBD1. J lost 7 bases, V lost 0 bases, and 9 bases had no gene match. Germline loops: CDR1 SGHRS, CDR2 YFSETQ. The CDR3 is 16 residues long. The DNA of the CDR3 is TGCGCCAGCAGCTTGGACTCGGGACAGGGGTCTGGTGGCTACACCTTC. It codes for CASSLDSGQGSGGYTF.

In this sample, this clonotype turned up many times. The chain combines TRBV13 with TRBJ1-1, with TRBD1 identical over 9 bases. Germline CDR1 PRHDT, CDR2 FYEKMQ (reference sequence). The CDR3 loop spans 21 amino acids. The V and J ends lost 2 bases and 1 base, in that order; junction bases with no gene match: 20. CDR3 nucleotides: TGTGCCAGCAGCTTAACAACGCCGGACAGGGGAAAAGTTTTAAGGAACACTGAAGCTTTCTTT. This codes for CASSLTTPDRGKVLRNTEAFF.

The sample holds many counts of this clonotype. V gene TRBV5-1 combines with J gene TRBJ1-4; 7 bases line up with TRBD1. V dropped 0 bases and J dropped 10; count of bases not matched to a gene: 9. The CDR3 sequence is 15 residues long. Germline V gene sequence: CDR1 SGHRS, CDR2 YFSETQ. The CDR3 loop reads CASSLEGGVQRKLFF. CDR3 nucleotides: TGCGCCAGCAGCTTGGAAGGGGGCGTACAAAGAAAACTGTTTTTT.

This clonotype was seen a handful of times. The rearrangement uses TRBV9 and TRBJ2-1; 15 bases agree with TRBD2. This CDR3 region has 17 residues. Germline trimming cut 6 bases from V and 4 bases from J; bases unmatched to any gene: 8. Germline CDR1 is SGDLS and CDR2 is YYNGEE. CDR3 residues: CASTSGLAGGLYNEQFF. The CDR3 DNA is TGTGCCAGCACCTCGGGACTAGCGGGGGGATTATACAATGAGCAGTTCTTC.

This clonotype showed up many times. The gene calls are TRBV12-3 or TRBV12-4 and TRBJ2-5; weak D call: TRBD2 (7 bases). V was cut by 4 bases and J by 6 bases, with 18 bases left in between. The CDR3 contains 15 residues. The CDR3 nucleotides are TGTGCCAGCAGTTCGGGTGGGGGGGGCCAGCAGACCCAGTACTTC. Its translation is CASSSGGGGQQTQYF.

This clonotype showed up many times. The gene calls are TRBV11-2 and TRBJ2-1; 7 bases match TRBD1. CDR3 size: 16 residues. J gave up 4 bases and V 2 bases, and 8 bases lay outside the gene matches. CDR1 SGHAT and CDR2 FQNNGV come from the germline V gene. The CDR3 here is CASSLSSGTAYNEQFF. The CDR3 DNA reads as TGTGCCAGCAGCTTATCCTCCGGGACAGCTTACAATGAGCAGTTCTTC.

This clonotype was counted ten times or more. The DNA for the CDR3 is TGTGCCATCAGTGGGACTAGCGGGCCCGGGGGTACGCAGTATTTT. The encoded protein is CAISGTSGPGGTQYF. This chain connects TRBV10-3 to TRBJ2-3; 11 nucleotides align to TRBD2. Germline CDR1 ENHRY, CDR2 SYGVKD. V was pared by 4 bases and J by 8 bases, with 8 bases of the junction left unmatched. The CDR3 covers 15 residues.

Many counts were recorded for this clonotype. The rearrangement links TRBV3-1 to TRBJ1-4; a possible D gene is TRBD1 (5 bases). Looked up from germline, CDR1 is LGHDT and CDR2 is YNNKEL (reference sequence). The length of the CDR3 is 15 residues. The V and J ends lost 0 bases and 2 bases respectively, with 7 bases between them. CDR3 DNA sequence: TGTGCCAGCAGCCAAGAGGGGGGGACTAATGAAAAACTGTTTTTT. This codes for CASSQEGGTNEKLFF. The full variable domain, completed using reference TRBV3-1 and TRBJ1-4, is DTAVSQTPKYLVTQMGNDKSIKCEQNLGHDTMYWYKQDSKKFLKIMFSYNNKELIINETVPNRFSPKSPDKAHLNLHINSLELGDSAVYFCASSQEGGTNEKLFFGSGTQLSVL.

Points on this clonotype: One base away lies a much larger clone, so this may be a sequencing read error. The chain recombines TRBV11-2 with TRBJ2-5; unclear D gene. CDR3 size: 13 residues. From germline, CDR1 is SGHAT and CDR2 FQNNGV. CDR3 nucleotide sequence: TGTGCCAACAGCCGGGCAGTACAAGAGACCCAGTACTTC. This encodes CANSRAVQETQYF.

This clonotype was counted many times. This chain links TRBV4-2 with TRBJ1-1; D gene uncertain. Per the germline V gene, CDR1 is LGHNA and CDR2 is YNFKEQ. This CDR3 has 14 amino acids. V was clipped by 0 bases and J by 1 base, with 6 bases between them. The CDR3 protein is CASSQEKGNTEAFF. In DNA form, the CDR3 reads TGTGCCAGCAGCCAAGAGAAAGGGAACACTGAAGCTTTCTTT.

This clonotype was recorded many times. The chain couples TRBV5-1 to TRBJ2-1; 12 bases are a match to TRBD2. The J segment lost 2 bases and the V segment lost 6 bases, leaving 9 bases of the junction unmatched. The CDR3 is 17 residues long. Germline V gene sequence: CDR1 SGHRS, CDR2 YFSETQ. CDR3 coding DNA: TGCGCCAGCAAATTACTAGCGGGGGGCACAACCTACAATGAGCAGTTCTTC. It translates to CASKLLAGGTTYNEQFF.

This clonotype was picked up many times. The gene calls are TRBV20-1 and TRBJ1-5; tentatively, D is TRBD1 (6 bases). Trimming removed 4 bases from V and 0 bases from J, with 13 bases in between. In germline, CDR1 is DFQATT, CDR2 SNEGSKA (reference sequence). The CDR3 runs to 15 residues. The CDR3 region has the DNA TGCAGTGCTACGGGGGCGGGGGGTAGCAATCAGCCCCAGCATTTT. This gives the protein CSATGAGGSNQPQHF.

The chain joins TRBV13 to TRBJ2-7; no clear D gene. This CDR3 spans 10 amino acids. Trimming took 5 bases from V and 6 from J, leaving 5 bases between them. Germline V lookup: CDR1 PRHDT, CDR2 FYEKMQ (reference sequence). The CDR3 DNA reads TGTGCCAGCAGCATCTCCGAGCAGTACTTC. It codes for CASSISEQYF.

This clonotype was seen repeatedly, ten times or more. DNA for the CDR3: TGTGCCAGCAGCCCCCACGGACAGGGGACGAACACCGGGGAGCTGTTTTTT. It yields the protein CASSPHGQGTNTGELFF. This sequence joins TRBV9 and TRBJ2-2; 9 nucleotides align to TRBD1. V dropped 4 bases and J dropped 0; count of bases not matched to a gene: 7. Germline lookup yields CDR1 SGDLS and CDR2 YYNGEE. The CDR3 covers 17 residues.

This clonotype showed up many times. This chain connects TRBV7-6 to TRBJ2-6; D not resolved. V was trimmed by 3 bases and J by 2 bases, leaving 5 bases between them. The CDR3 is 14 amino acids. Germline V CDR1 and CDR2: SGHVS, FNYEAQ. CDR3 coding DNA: TGTGCCAGCAGCTTGTATACTGGGGCCAACGTCCTGACTTTC. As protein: CASSLYTGANVLTF. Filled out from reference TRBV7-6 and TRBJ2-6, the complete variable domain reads GAGVSQSPRYKVTKRGQDVALRCDPISGHVSLYWYRQALGQGPEFLTYFNYEAQQDKSGLPNDRFSAERPEGSISTLTIQRTEQRDSAMYRCASSLYTGANVLTFGAGSRLTVL.

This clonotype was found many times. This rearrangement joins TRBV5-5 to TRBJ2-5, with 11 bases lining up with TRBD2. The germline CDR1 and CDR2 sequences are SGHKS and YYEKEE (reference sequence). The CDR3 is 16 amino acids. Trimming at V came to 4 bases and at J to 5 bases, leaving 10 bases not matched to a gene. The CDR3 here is CASSRTATSGAETQYF. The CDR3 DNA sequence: TGTGCCAGCAGCCGGACCGCGACTAGCGGGGCGGAGACCCAGTACTTC.

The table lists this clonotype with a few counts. Here the CDR3 DNA reads TGCGCCAGCAGCGCTACCCAGGGATGGGAGACCCAGTACTTC. Translating it yields CASSATQGWETQYF. The chain employs TRBV5-1 and TRBJ2-5, with D possibly being TRBD1 (5 bases). The CDR3 runs to 14 residues. The V and J ends lost 4 bases and 5 bases respectively, with 15 bases between them. Germline V CDR1 and CDR2: SGHRS, YFSETQ.

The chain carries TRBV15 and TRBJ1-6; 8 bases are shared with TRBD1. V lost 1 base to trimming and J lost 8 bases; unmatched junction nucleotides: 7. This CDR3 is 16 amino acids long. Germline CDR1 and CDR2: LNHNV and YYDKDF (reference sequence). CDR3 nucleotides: TGTGCCACCAGCAGAGCCATACCGACAGGGGATTCACCCCTCCACTTT. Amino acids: CATSRAIPTGDSPLHF.

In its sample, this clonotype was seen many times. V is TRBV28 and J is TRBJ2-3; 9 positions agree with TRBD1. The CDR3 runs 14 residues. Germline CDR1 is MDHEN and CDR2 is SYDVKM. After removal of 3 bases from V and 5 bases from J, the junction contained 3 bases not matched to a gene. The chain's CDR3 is CASSLTGGGDTQYF. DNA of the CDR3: TGTGCCAGCAGTTTGACAGGGGGAGGAGATACGCAGTATTTT.

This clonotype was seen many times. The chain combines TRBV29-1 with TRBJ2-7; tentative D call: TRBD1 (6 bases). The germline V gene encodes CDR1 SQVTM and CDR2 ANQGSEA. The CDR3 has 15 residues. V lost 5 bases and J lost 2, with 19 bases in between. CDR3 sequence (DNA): TGCAGCGTTAAGAAGAACAGGGAATTAGCCTACGAGCAGTACTTC. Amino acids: CSVKKNRELAYEQYF.

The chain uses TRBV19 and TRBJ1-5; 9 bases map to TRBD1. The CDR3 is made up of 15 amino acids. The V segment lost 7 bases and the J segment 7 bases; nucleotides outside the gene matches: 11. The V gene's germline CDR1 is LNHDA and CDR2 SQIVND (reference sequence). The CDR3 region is CASKRGQGIYQPQHF. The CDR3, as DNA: TGTGCCAGTAAGCGGGGACAGGGTATCTACCAGCCCCAGCATTTT.